The 13 T cell receptor beta chains given below trace back to one sample, sequenced in a study of technical replicates of blood from a handful of donors. Here immunoSEQ multiplex PCR was the method, and the copy in TCRdb shows in-frame clones only, minus some. This repertoire shows more than 90,000 clones, about 95% found once; its top ten account for 0.3% to 0.35%. The sample taken for sequencing was T cells isolated from PBMCs. The receptors derive from a human donor in good health.

The chain couples TRBV9 to TRBJ2-2; 10 bases align to TRBD2. The CDR3 has 17 amino acids. The germline V gene has CDR1 SGDLS and CDR2 YYNGEE. V dropped 0 bases and J dropped 2; count of bases not matched to a gene: 4. CDR3 region: CASSVGLAGFNTGELFF. For the CDR3, the DNA is TGTGCCAGCAGCGTAGGACTAGCGGGTTTTAACACCGGGGAGCTGTTTTTT.

This rearrangement joins TRBV6-5 to TRBJ2-5; D may be TRBD1 (5 bases). Germline CDR1 reads MNHEY; CDR2 reads SVGAGI. This CDR3 is 13 amino acids long. Trimming cost V 2 bases and J 4 bases, with 8 bases left between them. CDR3 amino acids: CASSYAGLETQYF. CDR3 DNA sequence: TGTGCCAGCAGTTACGCAGGGCTAGAGACCCAGTACTTC.

The rearrangement links TRBV9 to TRBJ2-1; 11 positions agree with TRBD2. J gave up 7 bases and V 4 bases, and 19 bases lay outside the gene matches. Germline assignment: CDR1 SGDLS and CDR2 YYNGEE. The CDR3 has 19 residues. The CDR3 nucleotides are TGTGCCAGCAGCTCGGGGACTAGCGGAATAGCCCGCAATTTTAATGAGCAGTTCTTC. Translating gives CASSSGTSGIARNFNEQFF. Full variable domain (remainder filled in from reference TRBV9 and TRBJ2-1): DSGVTQTPKHLITATGQRVTLRCSPRSGDLSVYWYQQSLDQGLQFLIQYYNGEERAKGNILERFSAQQFPDLHSELNLSSLELGDSALYFCASSSGTSGIARNFNEQFFGPGTRLTVL.

The CDR3 spells CASSQGDRVYGYTF. The CDR3, as DNA: TGTGCCAGCAGCCAAGGGGACAGAGTATATGGCTACACCTTC. The chain employs TRBV4-2 and TRBJ1-2; 7 bases are a match to TRBD1. Trimming removed 1 base from V and 5 bases from J; junction bases left unmatched: 4. The CDR3 contains 14 residues. Germline-derived CDR1 and CDR2 are LGHNA and YNFKEQ.

The V call is TRBV7-2, the J call TRBJ1-5; D perhaps matches TRBD1 (5 bases). This CDR3 is built from 15 residues. Germline V gives CDR1 SGHTA, CDR2 FQGNSA. Trimming left V 3 bases short and J 5 bases short, with 14 bases between. CDR3 DNA: TGTGCCAGCAGCTTTGGGGGGATTTTAGATCAGCCCCAGCATTTT. This gives the protein CASSFGGILDQPQHF. The whole variable domain, remainder taken from reference TRBV7-2 and TRBJ1-5, is GAGVSQSPSNKVTEKGKDVELRCDPISGHTALYWYRQSLGQGLEFLIYFQGNSAPDKSGLPSDRFSAERTGGSVSTLTIQRTQQEDSAVYLCASSFGGILDQPQHFGDGTRLSIL.

V is TRBV5-4 and J is TRBJ2-1, with D tentatively TRBD2 (6 bases). Germline CDR1 reads SGHNT; CDR2 reads YYREEE (reference sequence). The CDR3 sequence is 14 residues long. Trimming left V 0 bases short and J 6 bases short, with 10 bases between. CDR3 DNA: TGTGCCAGCAGCTTGGCGGGAGAGGGCAATGAGCAGTTCTTC. Translating it yields CASSLAGEGNEQFF.

The chain combines TRBV5-8 with TRBJ2-7; unclear D gene. Germline V gives CDR1 SGHTS, CDR2 YDEGEE. CDR3 length: 11 residues. The CDR3, as DNA: TGTGCGAGTTCAGGCTTCTACGAGCAGTACTTC. Translation gives CASSGFYEQYF.

V and J are TRBV11-2 and TRBJ2-3; 10 bases fit TRBD2. The trim removed 2 bases at V and 1 base at J, leaving 3 bases unmatched. Germline V CDR1 and CDR2: SGHAT, FQNNGV. The CDR3 length is 16 residues. The CDR3 region is CASSLMGTSGTDTQYF. The CDR3 DNA reads as TGTGCCAGCAGCTTAATGGGGACTAGCGGCACAGATACGCAGTATTTT.

The rearrangement links TRBV7-8 to TRBJ2-4, with 7 bases fitting TRBD1. The V gene end was trimmed by 3 bases and the J gene end by 1 base; junction bases not matched to a gene: 15. Germline V gene sequence: CDR1 SGHVS, CDR2 FQNEAQ. The CDR3 consists of 19 residues. The CDR3 loop reads CASSLSFFRTGYAKNIQYF. Here the CDR3 DNA reads TGTGCCAGCAGCTTGTCATTTTTTCGGACAGGTTACGCCAAAAACATTCAGTACTTC.

The J gene is TRBJ2-3, the V gene TRBV5-4; 15 bases agree with TRBD2. The length of the CDR3 is 17 residues. Germline V gives CDR1 SGHNT, CDR2 YYREEE (reference sequence). With V trimmed by 4 bases and J by 5 bases, 8 bases remained unmatched. CDR3 residues: CASSLWTSGRAGDTQYF. CDR3 coding DNA: TGTGCCAGCAGCCTTTGGACTAGCGGGAGGGCCGGAGATACGCAGTATTTT.

Here the CDR3 DNA reads TGCGCCAGCAGCCAAGGACAGGGGGTTTATTCCTACGAGCAGTACTTC. Encoded protein: CASSQGQGVYSYEQYF. V gene TRBV4-3 combines with J gene TRBJ2-7; the match to TRBD1 covers 9 bases. Germline values: CDR1 LGHNA, CDR2 YSLEER. The CDR3 extends over 16 amino acids. The trim removed 1 base at V and 1 base at J, leaving 5 bases unmatched.

This rearrangement joins TRBV19 to TRBJ2-7; maybe TRBD1 (6 bases). Between the trimmed V and J ends, which lost 7 bases and 5 bases, there was a span of 15 bases. Germline-derived CDR1 and CDR2 are LNHDA and SQIVND (reference sequence). This CDR3 has 13 residues. The CDR3 nucleotides are TGTGCCAGTATGGACAGAATTGGCAACGAGCAGTACTTC. This codes for CASMDRIGNEQYF.

The rearrangement links TRBV6-4 to TRBJ1-1, with D perhaps TRBD1 (6 bases). Looked up from germline, CDR1 is MRHNA and CDR2 is SNTAGT. Trimming stripped 4 bases from V and 4 bases from J, with 10 bases between. The CDR3 covers 13 residues. CDR3 nucleotides: TGTGCCAGCAGTGGGACCAGGGGCACTGAAGCTTTCTTT. Residues: CASSGTRGTEAFF.